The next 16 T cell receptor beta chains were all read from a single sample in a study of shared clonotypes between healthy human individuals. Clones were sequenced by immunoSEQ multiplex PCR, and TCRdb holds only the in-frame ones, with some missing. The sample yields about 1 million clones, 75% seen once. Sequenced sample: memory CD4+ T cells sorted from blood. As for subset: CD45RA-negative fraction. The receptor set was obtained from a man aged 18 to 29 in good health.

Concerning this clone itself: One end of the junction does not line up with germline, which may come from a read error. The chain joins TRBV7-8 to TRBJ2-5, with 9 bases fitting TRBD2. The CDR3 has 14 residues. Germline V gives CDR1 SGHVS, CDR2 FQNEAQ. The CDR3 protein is CASSIAGVGETQYF. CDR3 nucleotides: TGTGCCAGCAGCATAGCGGGAGTAGGCGAGACCCAGTACTTC.

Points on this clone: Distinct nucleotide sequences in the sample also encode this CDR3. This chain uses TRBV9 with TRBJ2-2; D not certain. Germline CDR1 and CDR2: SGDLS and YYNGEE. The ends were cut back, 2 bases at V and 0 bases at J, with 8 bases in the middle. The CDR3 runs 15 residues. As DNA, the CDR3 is TGTGCCAGCAGCGTTGGCGGCTCGAACACCGGGGAGCTGTTTTTT. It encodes CASSVGGSNTGELFF.

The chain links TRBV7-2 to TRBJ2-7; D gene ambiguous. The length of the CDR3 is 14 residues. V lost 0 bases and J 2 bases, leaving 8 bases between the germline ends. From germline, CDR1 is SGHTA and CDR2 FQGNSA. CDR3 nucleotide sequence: TGTGCCAGCAGCTTAGCGCGGCTAGCCTACGAGCAGTACTTC. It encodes CASSLARLAYEQYF.

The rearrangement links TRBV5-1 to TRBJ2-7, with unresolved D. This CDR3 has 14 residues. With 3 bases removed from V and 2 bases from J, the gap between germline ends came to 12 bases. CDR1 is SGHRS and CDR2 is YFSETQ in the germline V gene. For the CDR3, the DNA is TGCGCCAGCAGCTCGTCAGGAATCGCCTACGAGCAGTACTTC. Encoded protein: CASSSSGIAYEQYF.

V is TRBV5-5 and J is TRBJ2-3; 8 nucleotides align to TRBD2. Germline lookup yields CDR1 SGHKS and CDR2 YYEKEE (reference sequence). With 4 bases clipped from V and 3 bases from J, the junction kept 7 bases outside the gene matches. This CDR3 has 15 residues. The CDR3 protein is CASSKAGVGTDTQYF. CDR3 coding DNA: TGTGCCAGCAGCAAAGCGGGAGTAGGGACAGATACGCAGTATTTT.

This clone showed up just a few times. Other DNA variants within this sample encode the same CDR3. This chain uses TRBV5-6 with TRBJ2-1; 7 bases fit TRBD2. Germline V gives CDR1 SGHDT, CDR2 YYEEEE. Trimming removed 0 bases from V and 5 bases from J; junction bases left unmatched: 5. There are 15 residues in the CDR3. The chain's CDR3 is CASSLVASGNNEQFF. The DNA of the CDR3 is TGTGCCAGCAGCTTGGTGGCTAGCGGTAACAATGAGCAGTTCTTC.

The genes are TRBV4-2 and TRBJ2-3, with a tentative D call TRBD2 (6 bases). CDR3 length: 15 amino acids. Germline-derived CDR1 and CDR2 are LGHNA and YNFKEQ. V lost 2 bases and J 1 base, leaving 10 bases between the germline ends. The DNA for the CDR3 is TGTGCCAGCAGCCAAAGGGTAGCGGGCACAGATACGCAGTATTTT. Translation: CASSQRVAGTDTQYF.

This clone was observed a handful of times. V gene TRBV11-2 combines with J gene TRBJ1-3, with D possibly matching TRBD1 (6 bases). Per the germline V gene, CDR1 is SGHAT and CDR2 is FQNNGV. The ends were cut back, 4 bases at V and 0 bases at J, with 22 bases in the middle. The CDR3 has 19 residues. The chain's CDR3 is CASSYSMQGRTFSGNTIYF. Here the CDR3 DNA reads TGTGCCAGCAGCTACTCGATGCAGGGGCGAACTTTCTCTGGAAACACCATATATTTT.

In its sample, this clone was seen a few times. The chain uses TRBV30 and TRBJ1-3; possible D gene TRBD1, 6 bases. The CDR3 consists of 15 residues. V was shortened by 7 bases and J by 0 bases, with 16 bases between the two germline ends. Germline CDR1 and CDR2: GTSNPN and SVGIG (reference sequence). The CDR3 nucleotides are TGTGCCTTAACCGGGACACCCAGCTCTGGAAACACCATATATTTT. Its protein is CALTGTPSSGNTIYF.

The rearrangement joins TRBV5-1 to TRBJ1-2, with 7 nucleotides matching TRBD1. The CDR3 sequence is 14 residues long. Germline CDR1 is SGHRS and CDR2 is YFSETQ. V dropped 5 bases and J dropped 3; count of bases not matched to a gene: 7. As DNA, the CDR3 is TGCGCCAGCAGTTCCGACAGGGTAGACTATGGCTACACCTTC. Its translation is CASSSDRVDYGYTF.

CDR3 residues: CASSSQGQGAEAFF. The DNA for the CDR3 is TGTGCCAGCAGCTCACAGGGACAGGGCGCTGAAGCTTTCTTT. The chain combines TRBV14 with TRBJ1-1, with TRBD1 identical over 9 bases. The germline V gene encodes CDR1 SGHDN and CDR2 FVKESK. The CDR3 loop spans 14 amino acids. The V and J ends lost 5 bases and 6 bases, in that order; junction bases with no gene match: 7.

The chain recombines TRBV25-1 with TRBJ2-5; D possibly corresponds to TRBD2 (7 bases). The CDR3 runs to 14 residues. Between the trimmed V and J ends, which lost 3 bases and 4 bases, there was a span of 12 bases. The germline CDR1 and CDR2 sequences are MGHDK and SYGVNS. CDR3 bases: TGTGCCAGCAGTGACGTGGGGGGGCTAGAGACCCAGTACTTC. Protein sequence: CASSDVGGLETQYF.

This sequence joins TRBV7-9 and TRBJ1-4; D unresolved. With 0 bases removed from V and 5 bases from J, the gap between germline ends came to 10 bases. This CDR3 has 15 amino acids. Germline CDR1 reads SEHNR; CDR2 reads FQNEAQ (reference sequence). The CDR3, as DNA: TGTGCCAGCAGCTTAGCGTCGGGTCCCAATGAAAAACTGTTTTTT. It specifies CASSLASGPNEKLFF.

The CDR3 loop is CASSPQGTANEKLFF. CDR3 DNA sequence: TGTGCCAGCTCACCGCAGGGCACGGCTAATGAAAAACTGTTTTTT. The chain couples TRBV18 to TRBJ1-4; D may be TRBD1 (5 bases). The V end was cut by 3 bases, the J end by 3 bases, with 11 bases between. Germline CDR1 KGHSH, CDR2 LQKENI. This CDR3 is 15 amino acids long.

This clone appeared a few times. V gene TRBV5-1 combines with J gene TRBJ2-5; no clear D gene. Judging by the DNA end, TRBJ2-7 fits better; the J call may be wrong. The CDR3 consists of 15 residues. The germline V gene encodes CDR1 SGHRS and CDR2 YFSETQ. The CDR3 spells CASSLGIFGVDEQYF. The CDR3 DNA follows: TGCGCCAGCAGCTTGGGGATCTTTGGGGTCGACGAGCAGTACTTC.

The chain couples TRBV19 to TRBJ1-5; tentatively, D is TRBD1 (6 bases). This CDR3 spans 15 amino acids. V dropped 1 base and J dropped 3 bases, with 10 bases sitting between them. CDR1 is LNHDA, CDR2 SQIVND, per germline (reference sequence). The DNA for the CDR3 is TGTGCCAGTAGTATAGGAGACAGGACCAATCAGCCCCAGCATTTT. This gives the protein CASSIGDRTNQPQHF.